The 16 T cell receptor beta chains reported below all come from one sample, sequenced in a study of PD-L1 blockade in urothelial cancer. TCRdb's table, derived via immunoSEQ multiplex PCR, lists solely in-frame clones and lacks some. The table shows some 74,000 clones, with around four fifths occurring only once. Time point indicated: pretreatment peripheral blood. Source: PBMCs, taken around atezolizumab (anti-PD-L1) treatment. The receptors were sampled from a man between 40 and 49 years old with urothelial cancer.

V gene TRBV7-2 combines with J gene TRBJ1-1; the D is unclear. CDR3 length: 12 residues. Germline V lookup: CDR1 SGHTA, CDR2 FQGNSA. V was shortened by 2 bases and J by 7 bases, with 8 bases between the two germline ends. CDR3 coding DNA: TGTGCCAGCAGCTTAAACGGGGATGAAGCTTTCTTT. It encodes CASSLNGDEAFF.

This clone showed up just once. This rearrangement joins TRBV11-2 to TRBJ2-3, with TRBD1 as a possible D gene (5 bases). V gave up 5 bases and J gave up 2 bases, with 14 bases separating them. This CDR3 is built from 15 residues. From germline, CDR1 is SGHAT and CDR2 FQNNGV. This chain's CDR3 is CASSPQATFTDTQYF. For the CDR3, the DNA is TGTGCCAGCAGCCCACAGGCGACTTTCACAGATACGCAGTATTTT.

The J gene is TRBJ2-1, the V gene TRBV5-1, with D possibly matching TRBD2 (7 bases). Trimming took off 0 bases at V and 7 bases at J, with 17 bases between the two ends. The CDR3 is 16 amino acids. CDR1 is SGHRS and CDR2 is YFSETQ in the germline V gene. CDR3 in DNA: TGCGCCAGCAGCTTGGCCGGGGGGCTGTGGGGAAATGAGCAGTTCTTC. It translates to CASSLAGGLWGNEQFF.

CDR3 loop: CASSSGTDYGYTF. The CDR3 DNA follows: TGTGCCAGCAGCTCCGGGACAGACTATGGCTACACCTTC. V gene TRBV7-9 combines with J gene TRBJ1-2; 7 bases agree with TRBD1. The CDR3 length is 13 residues. Germline loops: CDR1 SEHNR, CDR2 FQNEAQ (reference sequence). V lost 4 bases and J lost 3; bases outside the gene matches: 2. The full variable domain, with the rest looked up from reference TRBV7-9 and TRBJ1-2, is DTGVSQNPRHKITKRGQNVTFRCDPISEHNRLYWYRQTLGQGPEFLTYFQNEAQLEKSRLLSDRFSAERPKGSFSTLEIQRTEQGDSAMYLCASSSGTDYGYTFGSGTRLTVV.

The chain couples TRBV9 to TRBJ1-1; perhaps TRBD1 as D (5 bases). The CDR3 runs to 15 residues. Per germline, CDR1 SGDLS and CDR2 YYNGEE. V was pared by 4 bases and J by 1 base, with 14 bases between. CDR3 loop: CASSRGDGPNTEAFF. The CDR3, as DNA: TGTGCCAGCAGCCGCGGGGACGGTCCGAACACTGAAGCTTTCTTT.

V gene TRBV5-6 combines with J gene TRBJ2-1, with D tentatively TRBD1 (6 bases). CDR1 and CDR2 (germline): SGHDT, YYEEEE. V lost 0 bases and J 10 bases, leaving 8 bases between the germline ends. CDR3 length: 12 amino acids. The CDR3 DNA reads as TGTGCCAGCAGCTTGGTGAGGGGGGAGCAGTTCTTC. Translated: CASSLVRGEQFF.

The chain combines TRBV2 with TRBJ1-3; D unresolved. The germline V gene has CDR1 SNHLY and CDR2 FYNNEI. This CDR3 region has 13 residues. V was cut by 8 bases and J by 0 bases, with 8 bases left in between. CDR3 sequence (DNA): TGTGCCAGCGGGCGGGGCTCTGGAAACACCATATATTTT. Its protein product is CASGRGSGNTIYF. Combining the CDR3 with reference TRBV2 and TRBJ1-3 gives the whole variable domain EPEVTQTPSHQVTQMGQEVILRCVPISNHLYFYWYRQILGQKVEFLVSFYNNEISEKSEIFDDQFSVERPDGSNFTLKIRSTKLEDSAMYFCASGRGSGNTIYFGEGSWLTVV.

This chain links TRBV6-6 with TRBJ2-1; 10 bases are shared with TRBD2. The CDR3 sequence is 16 residues long. Germline V gives CDR1 MNHNY, CDR2 SVGAGI (reference sequence). Trimming cost V 6 bases and J 6 bases; bases outside gene matches: 11. The CDR3 coding sequence is TGTGCCAGCAGCCACACAACTAGCGGGGCCCCCAATGAGCAGTTCTTC. This translates into CASSHTTSGAPNEQFF.

The V call is TRBV25-1, the J call TRBJ2-7; maybe TRBD2 (6 bases). The germline gives CDR1 MGHDK, CDR2 SYGVNS. The CDR3 consists of 13 residues. V dropped 4 bases and J dropped 3 bases, with 10 bases sitting between them. CDR3 coding DNA: TGTGCCAGCAGTGTTGGGGGGAACTACGAGCAGTACTTC. Protein sequence: CASSVGGNYEQYF.

The gene calls are TRBV14 and TRBJ1-1, with D perhaps TRBD1 (5 bases). This CDR3 is 14 amino acids long. Germline loops: CDR1 SGHDN, CDR2 FVKESK. Between the trimmed V and J ends, which lost 4 bases and 1 base, there was a span of 10 bases. The CDR3: CASSRRGTNTEAFF. The CDR3 DNA reads as TGTGCCAGCAGCCGTCGGGGGACGAACACTGAAGCTTTCTTT.

V usage is TRBV19 and J usage is TRBJ2-2; 7 nucleotides agree with TRBD2. From germline, CDR1 is LNHDA and CDR2 SQIVND (reference sequence). Trimming at V came to 11 bases and at J to 2 bases, leaving 8 bases not matched to a gene. This CDR3 has 14 amino acids. The CDR3 region is CAATRGRNTGELFF. CDR3 sequence (DNA): TGTGCCGCAACGCGGGGGAGAAACACCGGGGAGCTGTTTTTT. Full variable domain (outside the CDR3, taken from reference TRBV19 and TRBJ2-2): DGGITQSPKYLFRKEGQNVTLSCEQNLNHDAMYWYRQDPGQGLRLIYYSQIVNDFQKGDIAEGYSVSREKKESFPLTVTSAQKNPTAFYLCAATRGRNTGELFFGEGSRLTVL.

This chain joins TRBV5-1 and TRBJ2-4; D gene ambiguous. The CDR3 has 12 residues. Germline CDR1 is SGHRS and CDR2 is YFSETQ. Between the trimmed V and J ends, which lost 4 bases and 3 bases, there was a span of 5 bases. This CDR3 reads CASSGDKNIQYF. The DNA for the CDR3 is TGCGCCAGCAGCGGAGACAAAAACATTCAGTACTTC.

The sample holds one count of this clone. This chain uses TRBV7-9 with TRBJ2-5, with 9 bases identical to TRBD2. The germline V gene has CDR1 SEHNR and CDR2 FQNEAQ (reference sequence). With V trimmed by 5 bases and J by 5 bases, 15 bases remained unmatched. This CDR3 has 17 amino acids. CDR3 residues: CASSPNPRGRAEETQYF. The CDR3 DNA is TGTGCCAGCAGCCCCAACCCCCGCGGGAGGGCCGAGGAGACCCAGTACTTC.

This chain uses TRBV4-3 with TRBJ2-7, with D perhaps TRBD2 (7 bases). Trimming removed 5 bases at V and 1 base at J, with 15 bases between. CDR1 LGHNA and CDR2 YSLEER come from the germline V gene. The CDR3 length is 15 residues. This CDR3 is CASSADSGDSYEQYF. The CDR3 nucleotides are TGCGCCAGCAGCGCGGACAGCGGGGATTCCTACGAGCAGTACTTC.

The chain joins TRBV30 to TRBJ2-2, with TRBD2 matching 12 bases. V dropped 3 bases and J dropped 4; count of bases not matched to a gene: 6. This CDR3 spans 16 amino acids. Germline-derived CDR1 and CDR2 are GTSNPN and SVGIG (reference sequence). CDR3 region: CAWSLLAGGFTGELFF. As DNA, the CDR3 is TGTGCCTGGAGCCTGCTAGCGGGGGGGTTCACCGGGGAGCTGTTTTTT.

The rearrangement links TRBV4-3 to TRBJ2-7; 12 bases agree with TRBD2. V dropped 0 bases and J dropped 6; count of bases not matched to a gene: 6. CDR1 is LGHNA, CDR2 YSLEER, per germline. The CDR3 extends over 16 amino acids. The CDR3 spells CASSQDRTSGEGEQYF. For the CDR3, the DNA is TGCGCCAGCAGCCAAGATCGGACTAGCGGGGAGGGCGAGCAGTACTTC.